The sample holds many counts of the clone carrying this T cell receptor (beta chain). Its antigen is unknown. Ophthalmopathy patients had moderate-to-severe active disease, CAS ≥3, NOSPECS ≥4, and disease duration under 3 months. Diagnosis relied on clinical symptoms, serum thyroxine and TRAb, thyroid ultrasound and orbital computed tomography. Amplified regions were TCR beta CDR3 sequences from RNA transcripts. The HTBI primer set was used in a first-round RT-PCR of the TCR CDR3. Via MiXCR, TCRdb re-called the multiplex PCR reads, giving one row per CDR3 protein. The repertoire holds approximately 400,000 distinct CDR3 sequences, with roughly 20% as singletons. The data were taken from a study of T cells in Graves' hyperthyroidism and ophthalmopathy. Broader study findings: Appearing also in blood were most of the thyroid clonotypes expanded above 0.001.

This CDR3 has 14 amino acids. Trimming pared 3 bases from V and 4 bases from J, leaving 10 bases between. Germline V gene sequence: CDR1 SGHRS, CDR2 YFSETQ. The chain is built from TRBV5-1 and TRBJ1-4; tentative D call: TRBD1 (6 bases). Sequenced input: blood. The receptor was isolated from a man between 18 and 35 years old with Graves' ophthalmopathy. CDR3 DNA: TGCGCCAGCAGCTCCGGACAGATTAATGAAAAACTGTTTTTT. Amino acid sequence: CASSSGQINEKLFF.